This T cell receptor beta chain was profiled in a study of blood T cell repertoires in COVID-19 (dated by TCRdb to the early 2020s). A note on the overall study: Collaborator samples came from the United States, Italy and Spain and covered acute and convalescent phases of COVID-19. The material from the prospective study consisted of cDNA or gDNA derived from T cells, B-cell-depleted T cells, or PBMCs. The dataset comprised deeply sampled blood TCRbeta repertoires from subjects exposed to, actively infected with, or recovered from COVID-19. The repertoires were released in a freely available public database meant as a resource for research on the immune response to SARS-CoV-2. The samples were drawn from the first 160 participants of the ongoing ImmuneRACE study and from more than 1,000 subjects provided by 6 global collaborators. Nearly every sample came with metadata listing a de-identified subject ID, COVID-19 status, age in years and sex. Where available, HLA class I and class II types were obtained from metadata supplied by the sample provider rather than from assay-based typing.

Each collaborating institution followed its own protocols to collect whole blood in K2EDTA tubes. For TCRbeta analysis, collaborator samples were shipped as frozen whole blood, as isolated PBMCs, or as DNA extracted from either sample type. The CDR3 sequence holds 13 residues, the cysteine and phenylalanine included. Only CDR3 DNA remains: 39 bases, in frame from the first base. Trimming accounts for 4 bases at V and 3 bases at J, while the number of junction bases matched to no gene is 4. In the germline V gene, CDR1 corresponds to SGHRS and CDR2 to YFSETQ. This clone appeared once. The target of this receptor is not known. No quality values exist for individual bases; no much larger clone is one base distant. TCRbeta CDR3 regions were amplified from genomic DNA using the immunoSEQ Assay, a bias-controlled multiplex PCR. Processing in the source paper ran as follows. The number of nucleated cells in each sample was estimated from the amplification of reference gene primers within the assay. To quantify the absolute abundance of each unique TCRbeta CDR3 rearrangement, sequence reads were collapsed and filtered. For each sample, productive Simpson clonality was calculated as the square root of Simpson's diversity index across productive rearrangements. Drawn from immuneACCESS, this table holds only the in-frame rearrangements with V and J called that TCRdb kept. Clones are partly lost; checked studies trace under half to an unresolved V gene and leave the rest unexplained. V and J calls plus clone size are reproduced from that table; the DNA served to infer D and trimming. This sample holds 59,000 or so clones; around 81% were observed only once. The top ten hold under 30% of the sample.

The study at large found these results: The quantity of clinical and demographic metadata differed by source and by participant and was supplied without curation.

This sequence uses TRBV5-1 and TRBJ2-7, with TRBD1 identical over 7 junction bases. Sequenced sample: peripheral blood. This receptor was identified in a woman of 80 years or more with active or convalescent COVID-19. The CDR3 loop reads CASSPGQVYEQYF. Here is the DNA: TGCGCCAGCAGCCCCGGACAGGTCTACGAGCAGTACTTC.